At least ten counts were recorded for the clone carrying this T cell receptor beta chain. What it binds is unknown. The data belong to a study of T cells after posttransplantation cyclophosphamide. Study-level points and caveats: Blood and skin or GI T cell repertoires showed limited TRB overlap. Recipient CMV seropositivity and CMV reactivation strongly tracked TRB clonality.

V shed 0 bases, J shed 0 bases, and the junction held 8 bases outside the gene matches. Germline CDR1 ENHRY, CDR2 SYGVKD. The CDR3 spans 18 residues. Libraries were prepared by immunoSEQ multiplex PCR; TCRdb keeps only in-frame clonotypes and omits some of them. This sample has tens of thousands of clones, each found more than once. The V and J genes are TRBV10-3 and TRBJ1-1, with 9 bases fitting TRBD1. Sequenced input: PBMCs. This TCR came from a woman in her 50s in good health and a related stem cell transplant donor. CDR3 in amino acids: CAISESGGQGLVNTEAFF. CDR3 bases: TGTGCCATCAGTGAGTCGGGGGGACAGGGACTAGTGAACACTGAAGCTTTCTTT.